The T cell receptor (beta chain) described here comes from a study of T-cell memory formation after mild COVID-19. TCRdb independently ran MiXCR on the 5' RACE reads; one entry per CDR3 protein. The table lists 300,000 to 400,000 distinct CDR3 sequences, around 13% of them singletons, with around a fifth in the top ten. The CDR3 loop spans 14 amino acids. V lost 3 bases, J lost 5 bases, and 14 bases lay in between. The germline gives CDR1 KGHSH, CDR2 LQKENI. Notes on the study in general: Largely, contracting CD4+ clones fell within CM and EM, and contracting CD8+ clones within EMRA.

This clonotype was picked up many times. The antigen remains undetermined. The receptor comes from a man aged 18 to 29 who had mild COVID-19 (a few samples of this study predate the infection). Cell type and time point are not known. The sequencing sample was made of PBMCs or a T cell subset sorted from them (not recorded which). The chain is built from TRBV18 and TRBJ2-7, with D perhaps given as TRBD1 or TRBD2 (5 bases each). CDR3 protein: CASSPGTAENEQYF. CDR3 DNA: TGTGCCAGCTCACCTGGGACCGCGGAAAACGAGCAGTACTTC.